One and the same sample provided the 29 T cell receptor beta chains below, sequenced in a study of spatial heterogeneity in lung cancer. Time point denoted: sample taken at primary tumor resection. Researchers sequenced whole RNA taken from tumor, nontumor lung or frozen PBMC without sorting. TCRdb ran MiXCR on the 5' RACE reads and lists one entry per CDR3 protein. The sample records 25,000 to 30,000 distinct CDR3 sequences, 8.4% being singletons. Here the sequenced sample was PBMCs, taken at surgery. These receptors were taken from a female donor with early-stage non-small cell lung cancer.

This clonotype was seen many times. This sequence joins TRBV21-1 and TRBJ2-1; the D segment call TRBD2 is taken from the table without a DNA check. TRBV21-1 is a pseudogene locus. This CDR3 has 16 amino acids. The CDR3 nucleotides read TGTGCCAGCAGCGCGTTAGCGGGAGGGCCCGACAATGAGCAGTTCTTC. It codes for CASSALAGGPDNEQFF.

This clonotype was observed many times. The V and J genes are TRBV7-9 and TRBJ2-5, with TRBD1 matching over 9 bases. V dropped 10 bases and J dropped 1; count of bases not matched to a gene: 10. CDR1 SEHNR and CDR2 FQNEAQ come from the germline V gene (reference sequence). The CDR3 has 15 amino acids. The CDR3 loop is CAIPGGQGAQETQYF. CDR3 DNA: TGTGCCATCCCAGGGGGACAGGGAGCCCAAGAGACCCAGTACTTC.

Only one count was recorded for this clonotype. For the CDR3, the DNA is TGTGCCAGCACCAGTGGGAGAGCGGCACAGGGGAACACTGAAGCTTTCTTT. Residues: CASTSGRAAQGNTEAFF. The V and J genes are TRBV6-2 or TRBV6-3 and TRBJ1-1, with D tentatively TRBD1 (6 bases). Germline CDR1 MNHEY, CDR2 SVGEGT. The CDR3 is made up of 17 amino acids. The ends were cut back, 7 bases at V and 1 base at J, with 22 bases in the middle.

There are many counts of this clonotype. The rearrangement links TRBV14 to TRBJ2-7, with no clear D. Trimming took off 4 bases at V and 1 base at J, with 8 bases between the two ends. This CDR3 contains 13 residues. Germline V gene sequence: CDR1 SGHDN, CDR2 FVKESK. This CDR3 is CASSRFGSYEQYF. The CDR3 nucleotides read TGTGCCAGCAGCCGGTTCGGGTCCTACGAGCAGTACTTC.

This clonotype was counted between two and nine times. The chain employs TRBV3-1 and TRBJ2-1; D gene unclear. Germline CDR1 and CDR2: LGHDT and YNNKEL (reference sequence). The V end lost 8 bases, the J end lost 5 bases, and 7 bases lay between the germline ends. The CDR3 is 11 residues long. CDR3 in DNA: TGTGCCAGCGGCGAAAACAATGAGCAGTTCTTC. Translation gives CASGENNEQFF.

J is TRBJ2-5 and V is TRBV7-9; 10 bases fit TRBD2. The V gene's germline CDR1 is SEHNR and CDR2 FQNEAQ (reference sequence). V was clipped by 5 bases and J by 3 bases; unmatched bases: 12. There are 17 residues in the CDR3. Here the CDR3 DNA reads TGTGCCAGCAGCCCGAGTAGGCTAGCGGGAGCTGAAGAGACCCAGTACTTC. Encoded protein: CASSPSRLAGAEETQYF.

The V call is TRBV7-2, the J call TRBJ2-2, with 7 bases lining up with TRBD1. This CDR3 has 15 amino acids. V dropped 5 bases and J dropped 5; count of bases not matched to a gene: 8. Germline CDR1 is SGHTA and CDR2 is FQGNSA. Written as DNA, the CDR3 is TGTGCCAGCAGCGTGGACAGGTCTAGAACCGGGGAGCTGTTTTTT. It yields the protein CASSVDRSRTGELFF.

This clonotype was seen ten or more times. The chain carries TRBV5-8 and TRBJ2-1; 7 bases align to TRBD1. The germline V gene encodes CDR1 SGHTS and CDR2 YDEGEE. V trimming: 3 bases; J trimming: 15 bases; junction bases outside the gene matches: 15. The CDR3 consists of 14 residues. The CDR3 DNA follows: TGTGCCAGCAGCTCGCGCCGACAGGGAATGAATAGGTTCTTC. Its protein product is CASSSRRQGMNRFF.

This clonotype appeared a few times. This chain joins TRBV4-1 and TRBJ1-6, with D possibly matching TRBD1 (6 bases). This CDR3 comprises 12 residues. Trimming stripped 1 base from V and 16 bases from J, with 11 bases between. Germline CDR1 reads MGHRA; CDR2 reads YSYEKL. The CDR3 region has the DNA TGCGCCAGCAGCCAAGCGGGGGCCGTACTCCACTTT. It encodes CASSQAGAVLHF.

This clonotype appeared a few times. This chain uses TRBV9 with TRBJ2-5; D ambiguous. Germline assignment: CDR1 SGDLS and CDR2 YYNGEE. Trimming left V 0 bases short and J 5 bases short, with 8 bases between. The length of the CDR3 is 13 residues. DNA for the CDR3: TGTGCCAGCAGCGTAGGTCCAGTGGAGACCCAGTACTTC. Translation gives CASSVGPVETQYF.

This clonotype was counted at least ten times. The rearrangement joins TRBV20-1 to TRBJ1-1, with D hard to call. The CDR3 contains 11 residues. The ends were cut back, 5 bases at V and 3 bases at J, with 7 bases in the middle. Germline CDR1 DFQATT, CDR2 SNEGSKA (reference sequence). CDR3 bases: TGCAGTGCTCTTTTTCACACTGAAGCTTTCTTT. Residues: CSALFHTEAFF.

This clonotype showed up many times. The J gene is TRBJ2-7, the V gene TRBV6-6; no clear D gene. Trimming cost V 2 bases and J 5 bases, with 7 bases left between them. The CDR3 is 12 residues long. Per the germline V gene, CDR1 is MNHNY and CDR2 is SVGAGI (reference sequence). The CDR3: CASSYGTDEQYV. The CDR3 DNA is TGTGCCAGCAGTTACGGCACCGACGAGCAGTACGTC.

There are many counts of this clonotype. The V gene is TRBV5-1, the J gene TRBJ2-5; 8 bases map to TRBD1. Germline values: CDR1 SGHRS, CDR2 YFSETQ. The ends lost 4 bases at V and 4 bases at J; junction bases unmatched: 9. The CDR3 spans 15 residues. The CDR3 bases are TGCGCCAGCAGCCCACTGGACAGGGCGGGAGAGACCCAGTACTTC. Amino acids: CASSPLDRAGETQYF.

This clonotype has a handful of counts. V usage is TRBV5-1 and J usage is TRBJ1-2; D gene unclear. The CDR3 contains 13 residues. The V end was cut by 5 bases, the J end by 8 bases, with 16 bases between. The germline V gene has CDR1 SGHRS and CDR2 YFSETQ. The CDR3 DNA sequence: TGCGCCAGCAGAGAGGATGGATATCGGGGCTACACCTTC. Its translation is CASREDGYRGYTF.

This clonotype was recorded many times. This chain links TRBV12-3 or TRBV12-4 with TRBJ2-2, with 11 bases matching TRBD2. Germline trimming cut 6 bases from V and 0 bases from J; bases unmatched to any gene: 15. The CDR3 extends over 20 amino acids. The CDR3 region is CASSLTSGIFRFANTGELFF. The CDR3 DNA follows: TGTGCCAGCAGCCTGACTAGCGGGATCTTCCGGTTCGCGAACACCGGGGAGCTGTTTTTT.

This clonotype was picked up a small number of times. The gene calls are TRBV18 and TRBJ2-1; D unclear. The CDR3 length is 16 residues. The V end was cut by 6 bases, the J end by 0 bases, with 15 bases between. Germline loops: CDR1 KGHSH, CDR2 LQKENI. The CDR3 DNA is TGTGCCAGCTCCCTAAAGAGGATAAGCTCCTACAATGAGCAGTTCTTC. It codes for CASSLKRISSYNEQFF. The whole variable domain, filled in from reference TRBV18 and TRBJ2-1, reads NAGVMQNPRHLVRRRGQEARLRCSPMKGHSHVYWYRQLPEEGLKFMVYLQKENIIDESGMPKERFSAEFPKEGPSILRIQQVVRGDSAAYFCASSLKRISSYNEQFFGPGTRLTVL.

This clonotype occurred a few times. This sequence joins TRBV30 and TRBJ2-3, with 10 bases aligning to TRBD2. The V and J ends lost 2 bases and 4 bases, in that order; junction bases with no gene match: 0. The germline gives CDR1 GTSNPN, CDR2 SVGIG (reference sequence). The CDR3 has 13 amino acids. The CDR3: CAWSLAGADTQYF. The CDR3 DNA is TGTGCCTGGAGTCTAGCGGGAGCAGATACGCAGTATTTT.

This clonotype was seen ten or more times. CDR3 region: CASSGYRGGGEAFF. CDR3 nucleotide sequence: TGTGCCAGCAGCGGATACAGGGGAGGGGGTGAAGCTTTCTTT. The genes are TRBV3-1 and TRBJ1-1, with 7 bases fitting TRBD1. The CDR3 is 14 residues long. With V trimmed by 5 bases and J by 7 bases, 10 bases remained unmatched. CDR1 and CDR2 from the germline V gene are LGHDT and YNNKEL (reference sequence).

This clonotype was recorded many times. The V gene is TRBV7-6, the J gene TRBJ2-3; TRBD1 matches at 8 bases. J gave up 2 bases and V 4 bases, and 14 bases lay outside the gene matches. Germline V gene lookup returns CDR1 SGHVS and CDR2 FNYEAQ. The length of the CDR3 is 18 residues. CDR3 DNA: TGTGCCAGCAGCTCACCCAATCGCGGGACAGGTTCCACAGATACGCAGTATTTT. Translated: CASSSPNRGTGSTDTQYF.

In its sample, this clonotype was seen many times. The chain carries TRBV7-9 and TRBJ2-7; unclear D gene. CDR3 length: 14 amino acids. Trimming stripped 5 bases from V and 3 bases from J, with 14 bases between. Germline lookup yields CDR1 SEHNR and CDR2 FQNEAQ (reference sequence). The CDR3 is CASSLETLYYEQYF. In DNA form, the CDR3 reads TGTGCCAGCAGCCTAGAGACACTTTACTACGAGCAGTACTTC.

The genes are TRBV18 and TRBJ1-5, with D unclear. The CDR3 runs 13 residues. Between the trimmed V and J ends, which lost 4 bases and 4 bases, there was a span of 8 bases. The germline gives CDR1 KGHSH, CDR2 LQKENI. DNA of the CDR3: TGTGCCAGCTCACAAGGGAATAATCAGCCCCAGCATTTT. Amino acid sequence: CASSQGNNQPQHF.

This clonotype has at least ten counts. The V and J genes are TRBV11-3 and TRBJ2-1; possibly TRBD1 for D (5 bases). Germline values: CDR1 SGHNT, CDR2 YENEEA. V was trimmed by 0 bases and J by 3 bases, leaving 12 bases between them. The CDR3 sequence is 16 residues long. This CDR3 is CASSLEGAQIYNEQFF. In DNA, the CDR3 is TGTGCCAGCAGCTTAGAAGGGGCCCAGATCTACAATGAGCAGTTCTTC.

This clonotype was detected ten times or more. This rearrangement joins TRBV29-1 to TRBJ1-1; possible D gene TRBD1, 6 bases. This CDR3 is 14 amino acids long. Germline-derived CDR1 and CDR2 are SQVTM and ANQGSEA. Trimming shortened V by 4 bases and J by 4 bases, and 16 bases separated the two germline ends. The CDR3 bases are TGCAGCGTTGCCAACGCAGGGGTCGGCACTGAAGCTTTCTTT. Translating gives CSVANAGVGTEAFF.

This clonotype was found many times. The chain recombines TRBV23-1 with TRBJ2-7; D remains ambiguous. TRBV23-1 belongs to the ORF category, with a function that is uncertain. The CDR3 sequence is 12 residues long. Trimming removed 1 base at V and 4 bases at J, with 5 bases between. The CDR3 spells CASSQFIYEQYV. The CDR3 nucleotides read TGCGCCAGCAGTCAATTCATTTACGAGCAGTACGTC.

This clonotype appeared many times. This chain joins TRBV12-3 or TRBV12-4 and TRBJ1-1, with 9 positions matching TRBD1. The CDR3 is 15 amino acids. J lost 0 bases, V lost 5 bases, and 4 bases had no gene match. CDR3 nucleotide sequence: TGTGCCAGCAGTCCAAGGACAGGGGTGAACACTGAAGCTTTCTTT. It translates to CASSPRTGVNTEAFF.

The chain carries TRBV20-1 and TRBJ1-1; the D gene is possibly TRBD1 (6 bases). V lost 4 bases and J 7 bases, leaving 13 bases between the germline ends. This CDR3 is built from 12 residues. CDR1 and CDR2 (germline): DFQATT, SNEGSKA (reference sequence). In DNA, the CDR3 is TGCAGTGCTAAACAGGGAGACGGTGAAGCTTTCTTT. It yields the protein CSAKQGDGEAFF.

This CDR3 is CASSSDRGNTGELFF. DNA for the CDR3: TGTGCCAGCAGCTCCGACAGGGGTAACACCGGGGAGCTGTTTTTT. V gene TRBV7-9 combines with J gene TRBJ2-2, with 8 nucleotides matching TRBD1. Trimming removed 4 bases from V and 2 bases from J; junction bases left unmatched: 3. The CDR3 is 15 residues long. The V gene's germline CDR1 is SEHNR and CDR2 FQNEAQ (reference sequence).

Ten or more counts support this clonotype. The chain carries TRBV2 and TRBJ2-2; D is unresolved. V was pared by 4 bases and J by 4 bases, with 7 bases between. The CDR3 length is 13 residues. Germline lookup yields CDR1 SNHLY and CDR2 FYNNEI. The CDR3 DNA sequence: TGTGCCAGCAGTGTGGCAGTCACCGGGGAGCTGTTTTTT. Its translation: CASSVAVTGELFF. The whole variable domain, filled in from reference TRBV2 and TRBJ2-2, reads EPEVTQTPSHQVTQMGQEVILRCVPISNHLYFYWYRQILGQKVEFLVSFYNNEISEKSEIFDDQFSVERPDGSNFTLKIRSTKLEDSAMYFCASSVAVTGELFFGEGSRLTVL.

In its sample, this clonotype was seen many times. The chain carries TRBV7-9 and TRBJ2-7, with D unresolved. CDR3 size: 13 residues. From germline, CDR1 is SEHNR and CDR2 FQNEAQ (reference sequence). The V end lost 6 bases, the J end lost 6 bases, and 15 bases lay between the germline ends. The CDR3 bases are TGTGCCAGCAGTTTAACTGGTCCAGTCGAGCAGTACTTC. Translating it yields CASSLTGPVEQYF.